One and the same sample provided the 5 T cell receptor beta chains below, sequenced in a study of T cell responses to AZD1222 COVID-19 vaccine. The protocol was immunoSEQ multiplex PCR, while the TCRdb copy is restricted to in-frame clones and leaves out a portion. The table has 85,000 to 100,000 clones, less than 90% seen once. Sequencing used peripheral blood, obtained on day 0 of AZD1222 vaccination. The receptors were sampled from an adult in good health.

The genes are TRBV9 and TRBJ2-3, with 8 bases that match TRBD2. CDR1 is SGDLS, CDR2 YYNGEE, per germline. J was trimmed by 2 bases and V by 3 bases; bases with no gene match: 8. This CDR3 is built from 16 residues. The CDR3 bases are TGTGCCAGCAGCGGCCCTACAGCGGGGGCCACAGATACGCAGTATTTT. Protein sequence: CASSGPTAGATDTQYF.

CDR3 nucleotide sequence: TGTGCCAGTAGTGTAAACAGGGGGCAAAATTCCTACAATGAGCAGTTCTTC. Protein: CASSVNRGQNSYNEQFF. The chain is built from TRBV19 and TRBJ2-1; TRBD1 matches at 9 bases. From germline, CDR1 is LNHDA and CDR2 SQIVND (reference sequence). J lost 1 base, V lost 5 bases, and 9 bases had no gene match. CDR3 size: 17 residues.

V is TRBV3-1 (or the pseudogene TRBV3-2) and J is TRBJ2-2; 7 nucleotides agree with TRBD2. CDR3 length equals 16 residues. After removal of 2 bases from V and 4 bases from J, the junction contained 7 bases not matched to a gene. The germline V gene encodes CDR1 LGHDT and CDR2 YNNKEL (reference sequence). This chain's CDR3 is CASSQKGGGVTGELFF. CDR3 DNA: TGTGCCAGCAGCCAAAAAGGCGGGGGAGTCACCGGGGAGCTGTTTTTT.

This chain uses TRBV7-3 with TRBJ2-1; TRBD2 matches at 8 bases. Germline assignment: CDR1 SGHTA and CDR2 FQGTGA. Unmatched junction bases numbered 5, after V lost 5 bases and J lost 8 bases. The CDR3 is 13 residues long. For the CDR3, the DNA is TGTGCCAGCAGCCTCCGGCGGGGGGATGAGCAGTTCTTC. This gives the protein CASSLRRGDEQFF.

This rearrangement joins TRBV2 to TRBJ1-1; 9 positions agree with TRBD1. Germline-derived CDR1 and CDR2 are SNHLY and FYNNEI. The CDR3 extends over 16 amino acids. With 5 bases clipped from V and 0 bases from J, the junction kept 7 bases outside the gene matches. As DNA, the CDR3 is TGTGCCAGCAGTCTAGGACAGGGGAGGATGAACACTGAAGCTTTCTTT. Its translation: CASSLGQGRMNTEAFF.